This T cell receptor beta chain was observed in a study of PD-1 blockade in mismatch repair-deficient tumors. The TCR-sequenced patients were a few responders to pembrolizumab. Sequencing was performed with immunoSEQ multiplex PCR; in TCRdb, only in-frame clones are kept and a portion is missing. The data contain approximately 110,000 clones, about 83% of them singletons. The CDR3 covers 16 residues. Per the germline V gene, CDR1 is SGHNT and CDR2 is YENEEA. Losses at the gene ends were 5 bases for V and 3 bases for J; bases not matched to a gene: 9. The receptor's source is an adult with mismatch repair-deficient cancer. This sequence joins TRBV11-3 and TRBJ2-3; 9 positions match TRBD1. The sequenced sample was peripheral blood, obtained more than 58 weeks after starting pembrolizumab. The CDR3 DNA reads TGTGCCAGCAGCGCGTTCCGGGACAGGGTGACAGATACGCAGTATTTT. Translated, it gives CASSAFRDRVTDTQYF.